This entry features one TCR beta chain sequence. This sample is part of a study of blood T cell repertoires in COVID-19. Sequencing used immunoSEQ multiplex PCR; TCRdb keeps in-frame clones, though not all of them. The sample shows over 110,000 clones, 70% to 80% of them seen only once. The CDR3 runs 15 residues. The V gene lost 5 bases and the J gene lost 2 bases, with 14 bases spanning the gap. Germline CDR1 and CDR2: SEHNR and FQNEAQ (reference sequence). The origin of this receptor is a man in his sixties with acute or convalescent COVID-19. V usage is TRBV7-9 and J usage is TRBJ2-3, with D possibly TRBD2 on 5 matching bases. The source material was peripheral blood. Written as DNA, the CDR3 is TGTGCCAGCAGCGAGACGAACGGGATCACAGATACGCAGTATTTT. Its translation: CASSETNGITDTQYF.